Listed below are T cell receptor beta chains from one sample, sequenced in a study of T cells after somatic rescue of genetic block. Profiling relied on immunoSEQ multiplex PCR, and the TCRdb table lists in-frame clones only, not all of them. In the table there are about 52,000 clones, approximately 96% of which are singletons. Sequenced: peripheral blood mononuclear cells (PBMCs). All receptors derive from a child younger than two. The CDR3 runs from the conserved cysteine through the conserved F or W. The D gene is left open where the match is weak. Clone size, where shown, is once, few, many, or a class for clones that have expanded.

size	D	J	V	DNA	CDR3
once	TRBD1	TRBJ1-5	TRBV2	TGTGCCAGCAGTGACAGGGGGCATCAGCCCCAGCATTTT	CASSDRGHQPQHF
-	TRBD2	TRBJ2-3	TRBV10-1	TGCGCCAGCAGTGAGCGGGAGGGCACAGATACGCAGTATTTT	CASSEREGTDTQYF
-	-	TRBJ1-1	TRBV15	TGTGCCACCAGCGTGCGACAGGCCTTTGAAGCTTTCTTT	CATSVRQAFEAFF
-	-	TRBJ2-2	TRBV28	TGTGCCAGCAGTTTATTACAGGGCACCGGGGAGCTGTTTTTT	CASSLLQGTGELFF
-	TRBD2	TRBJ2-3	TRBV9	TGTGCCAGCAGCGTAGCACTAGCGGACACAGATACGCAGTATTTT	CASSVALADTDTQYF
-	-	TRBJ1-1	TRBV7-8	TGTGCCAGCAGCTTAGACATGAACACTGAAGCTTTCTTT	CASSLDMNTEAFF
-	TRBD1	TRBJ1-5	TRBV7-2	TGTGCCAGCAGCCGGGACAGGGGCAATCAGCCCCAGCATTTT	CASSRDRGNQPQHF
-	-	TRBJ2-3	TRBV7-3	TGTGCCAGCAGCTTAACCGGTGGCACAGATACGCAGTATTTT	CASSLTGGTDTQYF
-	-	TRBJ1-2	TRBV27	TGTGCCAGCAGCCCCTTCGGGGCGGGGGCTCGGGGCTACACCTTC	CASSPFGAGARGYTF
-	TRBD2	TRBJ2-7	TRBV11-2	TGTGCCAGCAGCTCCTTAGCGGGGGAGCAGTACTTC	CASSSLAGEQYF